These 27 T cell receptor beta chains originate from one sample sequenced in a study of patients and donors after allogeneic stem cell transplantation. TCRdb analysed the RT-PCR reads with MiXCR anew, one entry per CDR3 protein. The sample yields hundreds of thousands of distinct CDR3 sequences, 16% seen once. The sequenced sample was blood, either unsorted or a sorted T cell fraction (not recorded which). All receptors derive from a human donor who was either an allogeneic HSCT recipient or a stem cell or donor lymphocyte infusion donor (not recorded which). It is not recorded whose cells these are; they may come from a transplant donor.

This clonotype was picked up a small number of times. The chain uses TRBV19 and TRBJ1-6; 7 positions match TRBD1. V gave up 5 bases and J gave up 9 bases; unmatched junction bases: 4. From germline, CDR1 is LNHDA and CDR2 SQIVND (reference sequence). The CDR3 runs 13 residues. The CDR3 DNA reads TGTGCCAGTAGTGACAGGGCCTCTTCACCCCTCCACTTT. This gives the protein CASSDRASSPLHF.

This clonotype was recorded a few times. The rearrangement uses TRBV5-1 and TRBJ2-3; no clear D. V was pared by 2 bases and J by 2 bases, with 12 bases between. The CDR3 covers 15 residues. Germline V gene sequence: CDR1 SGHRS, CDR2 YFSETQ. CDR3 nucleotides: TGCGCCAGCAGCTTCGACACCACACCCACAGATACGCAGTATTTT. Translation gives CASSFDTTPTDTQYF.

The V call is TRBV7-9, the J call TRBJ1-2, with TRBD1 matching 10 bases. The V gene end was trimmed by 8 bases and the J gene end by 10 bases; junction bases not matched to a gene: 1. The CDR3 is 10 residues long. The germline V gene has CDR1 SEHNR and CDR2 FQNEAQ (reference sequence). CDR3 DNA: TGTGCCAGCGGACAGGGGGACTACACCTTC. This gives the protein CASGQGDYTF.

This clonotype was recorded once. The rearrangement uses TRBV9 and TRBJ2-1; 10 bases line up with TRBD2. V dropped 4 bases and J dropped 10; count of bases not matched to a gene: 5. Germline V gives CDR1 SGDLS, CDR2 YYNGEE. There are 13 residues in the CDR3. The CDR3 region is CASSSSGGAEQFF. In DNA form, the CDR3 reads TGTGCCAGCAGCTCTAGCGGGGGAGCAGAGCAGTTCTTC. Drawing the rest from reference TRBV9 and TRBJ2-1, the complete variable domain is DSGVTQTPKHLITATGQRVTLRCSPRSGDLSVYWYQQSLDQGLQFLIQYYNGEERAKGNILERFSAQQFPDLHSELNLSSLELGDSALYFCASSSSGGAEQFFGPGTRLTVL.

The V gene is TRBV6-2 or TRBV6-3, the J gene TRBJ2-3, with unresolved D. The CDR3 totals 14 residues. V gave up 0 bases and J gave up 3 bases, with 7 bases separating them. From germline, CDR1 is MNHEY and CDR2 SVGEGT. CDR3: CASSYSRRTDTQYF. CDR3 DNA: TGTGCCAGCAGTTACTCTAGAAGGACAGATACGCAGTATTTT.

The chain is built from TRBV12-3 or TRBV12-4 and TRBJ2-1, with 7 bases lining up with TRBD2. V dropped 5 bases and J dropped 7; count of bases not matched to a gene: 8. The length of the CDR3 is 14 residues. CDR3 residues: CASSLGWEGNEQFF. The DNA for the CDR3 is TGTGCCAGCAGTCTCGGGTGGGAGGGTAATGAGCAGTTCTTC.

This clonotype was observed a few times. This rearrangement joins TRBV5-1 to TRBJ2-2; a weak D match, TRBD1 (6 bases). Trimming shortened V by 0 bases and J by 1 base, and 10 bases separated the two germline ends. In germline, CDR1 is SGHRS, CDR2 YFSETQ. The length of the CDR3 is 16 residues. CDR3: CASSLEVQGNTGELFF. The CDR3 nucleotides read TGCGCCAGCAGCTTGGAGGTACAGGGGAACACCGGGGAGCTGTTTTTT.

This chain joins TRBV4-3 and TRBJ2-3, with 10 bases that match TRBD2. CDR1 and CDR2 from the germline V gene are LGHNA and YSLEER. V gave up 4 bases and J gave up 1 base; unmatched junction bases: 5. This CDR3 region has 16 residues. The CDR3 nucleotides read TGCGCCAGCAGCCCCCAGCTAGCGGGGGGCACAGATACGCAGTATTTT. The encoded protein is CASSPQLAGGTDTQYF.

This rearrangement joins TRBV9 to TRBJ1-4; a possible D gene is TRBD1 (5 bases). The germline CDR1 and CDR2 sequences are SGDLS and YYNGEE. V lost 2 bases, J lost 4 bases, and 15 bases lay in between. The CDR3 length is 16 residues. CDR3 nucleotide sequence: TGTGCCAGCAGCGTCGGAAGAGGCGGGGGTAATGAAAAACTGTTTTTT. It codes for CASSVGRGGGNEKLFF. The full variable domain, rest sourced from reference TRBV9 and TRBJ1-4, is DSGVTQTPKHLITATGQRVTLRCSPRSGDLSVYWYQQSLDQGLQFLIQYYNGEERAKGNILERFSAQQFPDLHSELNLSSLELGDSALYFCASSVGRGGGNEKLFFGSGTQLSVL.

This sequence joins TRBV11-2 and TRBJ2-3; D is undetermined. V was shortened by 0 bases and J by 0 bases, with 13 bases between the two germline ends. In germline, CDR1 is SGHAT, CDR2 FQNNGV. There are 17 residues in the CDR3. In DNA, the CDR3 is TGTGCCAGCAGCTTAGATGATGCTGACGCTAGCACAGATACGCAGTATTTT. Its protein product is CASSLDDADASTDTQYF.

This clonotype was seen a handful of times. This chain connects TRBV2 to TRBJ2-7, with D perhaps matching TRBD1 (5 bases). The germline V gene encodes CDR1 SNHLY and CDR2 FYNNEI. The CDR3 runs 11 residues. V lost 2 bases, J lost 13 bases, and 12 bases lay in between. DNA for the CDR3: TGTGCCAGCAGTGAACAGGGATGGGTTTACTTC. Translating gives CASSEQGWVYF. Full variable domain (rest looked up from reference TRBV2 and TRBJ2-7): EPEVTQTPSHQVTQMGQEVILRCVPISNHLYFYWYRQILGQKVEFLVSFYNNEISEKSEIFDDQFSVERPDGSNFTLKIRSTKLEDSAMYFCASSEQGWVYFGPGTRLTVT.

The chain employs TRBV6-2 or TRBV6-3 and TRBJ2-7, with D possibly being TRBD1 (5 bases). This CDR3 has 11 amino acids. Trimming removed 10 bases from V and 5 bases from J, with 12 bases in between. Per germline, CDR1 MNHEY and CDR2 SVGEGT. Here the CDR3 reads CAIAQGDEQYF. CDR3 bases: TGTGCCATCGCTCAGGGCGACGAGCAGTACTTC.

The genes are TRBV24-1 and TRBJ2-3; D is possibly TRBD1 (6 bases). Per germline, CDR1 KGHDR and CDR2 SFDVKD. The germline V and J ends were trimmed by 4 bases and 6 bases, with 22 bases remaining between them. This CDR3 region has 17 residues. The DNA for the CDR3 is TGTGCCACCAGTGACCCTTTGGGGACAAAATCGGTGGATACGCAGTATTTT. Its translation is CATSDPLGTKSVDTQYF.

In its sample, this clonotype was seen a few times. The chain carries TRBV10-3 and TRBJ2-7; tentative D call: TRBD2 (5 bases). The CDR3 has 15 amino acids. Germline-derived CDR1 and CDR2 are ENHRY and SYGVKD. Trimming removed 7 bases from V and 7 bases from J, with 23 bases in between. The CDR3 loop is CAITTTGGDAGEQYF. The CDR3 bases are TGTGCCATCACCACGACCGGCGGAGACGCGGGTGAGCAGTACTTC.

This clonotype appeared a few times. The chain joins TRBV7-3 to TRBJ1-1; D call uncertain. V was clipped by 3 bases and J by 1 base, with 9 bases between them. This CDR3 comprises 14 residues. Germline V gene data show CDR1 as SGHTA and CDR2 as FQGTGA. CDR3 residues: CASSFGSKNTEAFF. The CDR3 coding sequence is TGTGCCAGCAGCTTTGGTTCGAAGAACACTGAAGCTTTCTTT.

There are many counts of this clonotype. This rearrangement joins TRBV12-3 or TRBV12-4 to TRBJ2-2; 8 bases are shared with TRBD2. This CDR3 region has 15 residues. Trimming cost V 7 bases and J 5 bases; bases outside gene matches: 9. The DNA for the CDR3 is TGTGCCAGCAACCCGAGCGGGAGCGGGACCGGGGAGCTGTTTTTT. Encoded protein: CASNPSGSGTGELFF.

This clonotype was observed at least ten times. The gene calls are TRBV12-3 or TRBV12-4 and TRBJ1-1, with TRBD1 identical over 7 bases. V lost 4 bases and J lost 5; bases outside the gene matches: 7. CDR3 length: 14 residues. The CDR3 region is CASSSGTVPTEAFF. CDR3 in DNA: TGTGCCAGCAGTTCAGGGACAGTCCCAACTGAAGCTTTCTTT.

This clonotype occurred a few times. The rearrangement uses TRBV20-1 and TRBJ1-2; D may be TRBD1 (5 bases). The V gene lost 8 bases and the J gene lost 6 bases, with 16 bases spanning the gap. Per the germline V gene, CDR1 is DFQATT and CDR2 is SNEGSKA (reference sequence). This CDR3 comprises 12 residues. This chain's CDR3 is CSSLREMDGYTF. Written as DNA, the CDR3 is TGCAGTTCCCTCAGGGAGATGGATGGCTACACCTTC.

V is TRBV7-3 and J is TRBJ2-5; 9 bases fit TRBD2. V gave up 5 bases and J gave up 2 bases; unmatched junction bases: 3. Germline loops: CDR1 SGHTA, CDR2 FQGTGA. The CDR3 is 14 residues long. The DNA of the CDR3 is TGTGCCAGCAGCACGACTAGCGGACAAGAGACCCAGTACTTC. Amino acid sequence: CASSTTSGQETQYF.

This clonotype was observed at least ten times. The CDR3: CASSYWTSGIHNEQFF. DNA for the CDR3: TGTGCCAGCAGTTACTGGACTAGCGGGATCCACAATGAGCAGTTCTTC. This chain connects TRBV6-5 to TRBJ2-1; 12 bases match TRBD2. V lost 1 base and J lost 5; bases outside the gene matches: 3. The CDR3 loop spans 16 amino acids. Germline V gives CDR1 MNHEY, CDR2 SVGAGI.

V is TRBV2 and J is TRBJ2-2, with 7 nucleotides matching TRBD2. J gave up 3 bases and V 6 bases, and 7 bases lay outside the gene matches. Germline lookup yields CDR1 SNHLY and CDR2 FYNNEI. CDR3 length equals 15 residues. The CDR3 sequence is CASRGREIYTGELFF. For the CDR3, the DNA is TGTGCCAGCAGAGGGCGGGAGATTTACACCGGGGAGCTGTTTTTT.

With respect to this clonotype: The missing conserved phenylalanine or tryptophan at the end of this CDR3 makes a read error likely. V usage is TRBV4-1 and J usage is TRBJ2-5; D uncertain. This CDR3 has 14 residues. V was cut by 0 bases and J by 4 bases, with 9 bases left in between. Germline V gene sequence: CDR1 MGHRA, CDR2 YSYEKL. CDR3 loop: CASSQDSGAETQYL. The CDR3 nucleotides read TGCGCCAGCAGCCAAGATTCAGGAGCAGAGACCCAGTACCTC.

The table lists this clonotype with a few counts. The chain is built from TRBV5-1 and TRBJ2-4; D is unresolved. The germline CDR1 and CDR2 sequences are SGHRS and YFSETQ. The V gene lost 0 bases and the J gene lost 0 bases, with 19 bases spanning the gap. The CDR3 spans 19 residues. CDR3 residues: CASSLGRNSQLLAKNIQYF. The CDR3 nucleotides read TGCGCCAGCAGCTTGGGAAGGAACAGCCAACTTCTAGCCAAAAACATTCAGTACTTC.

In its sample, this clonotype was seen a few times. The chain has TRBV2 and TRBJ2-3; 10 nucleotides agree with TRBD2. V lost 3 bases, J lost 5 bases, and 14 bases stayed unmatched. Germline CDR1 SNHLY, CDR2 FYNNEI. The length of the CDR3 is 18 residues. The CDR3 sequence: CASSEVFRSGGAGDTQYF. CDR3 coding DNA: TGTGCCAGCAGTGAGGTCTTTAGGAGCGGGGGGGCCGGAGATACGCAGTATTTT.

This sequence joins TRBV12-3 or TRBV12-4 and TRBJ1-3; a weak D match, TRBD1 (6 bases). The V end lost 3 bases, the J end lost 0 bases, and 12 bases lay between the germline ends. This CDR3 is 16 amino acids long. This CDR3 is CASSFRGGLSGNTIYF. The DNA for the CDR3 is TGTGCCAGCAGTTTTAGGGGGGGCCTCTCTGGAAACACCATATATTTT.

This clonotype was picked up a small number of times. V is TRBV24-1 and J is TRBJ2-3; D call uncertain. The CDR3 totals 15 residues. The germline gives CDR1 KGHDR, CDR2 SFDVKD. V lost 2 bases and J 0 bases, leaving 8 bases between the germline ends. CDR3 sequence reads: CATSDSRTSTDTQYF. DNA for the CDR3: TGTGCCACCAGTGATTCCAGAACTAGCACAGATACGCAGTATTTT.

In this sample, this clonotype turned up many times. V is TRBV2 and J is TRBJ2-3; a weak D match, TRBD2 (5 bases). Germline CDR1 is SNHLY and CDR2 is FYNNEI. The CDR3 has 16 amino acids. Trimming removed 4 bases from V and 2 bases from J, with 16 bases in between. The CDR3 bases are TGTGCCAGCAGTGTCTGGAGCGGCCTTTCCACAGATACGCAGTATTTT. Its protein product is CASSVWSGLSTDTQYF.